The T cell receptor beta chain described here comes from a study of shared clonotypes between healthy human individuals. General study findings and limits: Generally, estimated richness proved larger in naive subsets than it did in memory subsets.

Regarding this clone: Its antigen remains unknown. The sample holds other DNA sequences that translate to the same CDR3.

V lost 6 bases and J 0 bases, leaving 6 bases between the germline ends. The CDR3 has 12 residues. The germline gives CDR1 MDHEN, CDR2 SYDVKM. Every subset had its genomic DNA shared out evenly among several immunoSEQ plates. Assay: immunoSEQ multiplex PCR; the TCRdb copy retains only in-frame clones and omits some. The table has millions of clones, roughly 91% seen once. Naivety among CD8 cells was defined by CD45RO negativity and positive CCR7 selection, thereby excluding terminally differentiated effector memory CD45RA+ cells. Sequencing was performed on naive CD8+ T cells from PBMCs. The receptor was isolated from a man younger than 30 in good health. Some clones in this sample may be carry-over from other donors' samples. The rearrangement uses TRBV28 and TRBJ2-7, with unresolved D. CDR3 coding DNA: TGTGCCAGCAGCCTGAGCTCCTACGAGCAGTACTTC. Protein product: CASSLSSYEQYF. The full variable domain, in which reference TRBV28 and TRBJ2-7 provide the parts outside the CDR3, is DVKVTQSSRYLVKRTGEKVFLECVQDMDHENMFWYRQDPGLGLRLIYFSYDVKMKEKGDIPEGYSVSREKKERFSLILESASTNQTSMYLCASSLSSYEQYFGPGTRLTVT.